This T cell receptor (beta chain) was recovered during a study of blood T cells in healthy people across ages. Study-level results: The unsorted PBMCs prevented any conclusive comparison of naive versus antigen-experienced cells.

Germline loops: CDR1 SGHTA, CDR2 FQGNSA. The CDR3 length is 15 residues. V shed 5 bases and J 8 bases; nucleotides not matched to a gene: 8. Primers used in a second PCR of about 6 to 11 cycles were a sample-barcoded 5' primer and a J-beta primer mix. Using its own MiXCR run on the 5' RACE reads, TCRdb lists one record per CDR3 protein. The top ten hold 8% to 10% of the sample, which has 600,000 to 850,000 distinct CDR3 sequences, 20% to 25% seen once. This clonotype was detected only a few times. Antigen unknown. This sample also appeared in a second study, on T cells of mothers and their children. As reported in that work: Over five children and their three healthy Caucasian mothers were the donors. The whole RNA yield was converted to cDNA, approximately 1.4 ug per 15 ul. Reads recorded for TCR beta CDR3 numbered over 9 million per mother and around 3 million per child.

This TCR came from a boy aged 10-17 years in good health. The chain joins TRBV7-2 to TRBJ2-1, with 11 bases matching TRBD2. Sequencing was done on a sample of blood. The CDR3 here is CASSPTSGSRHEQFF. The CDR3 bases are TGTGCCAGCAGCCCAACTAGCGGGAGTAGGCATGAGCAGTTCTTC.